This T cell receptor (beta chain) is from a study of blood T cell repertoires in COVID-19. The germline gives CDR1 MNHEY, CDR2 SVGAGI. V trimming: 6 bases; J trimming: 2 bases; junction bases outside the gene matches: 5. This CDR3 spans 15 amino acids. In the authors' workflow: Amplification of reference gene primers provided the estimated nucleated cell counts. Clones were sequenced by immunoSEQ multiplex PCR, and TCRdb holds only the in-frame ones, with some missing. The DNA was the basis for D and trimming; V, J and clone size are from that table. The sample yields roughly 150,000 clones, 80% to 85% seen once.

The chain recombines TRBV6-5 with TRBJ1-3, with 9 positions matching TRBD1. This TCR was recovered from a woman in her 50s who had recovered from COVID-19. Sequenced input: PBMCs or T cells enriched from blood (not recorded which). This CDR3 is CASSRDRGTGNTIYF. The CDR3 DNA reads as TGTGCCAGCAGCCGAGACAGGGGGACTGGAAACACCATATATTTT.